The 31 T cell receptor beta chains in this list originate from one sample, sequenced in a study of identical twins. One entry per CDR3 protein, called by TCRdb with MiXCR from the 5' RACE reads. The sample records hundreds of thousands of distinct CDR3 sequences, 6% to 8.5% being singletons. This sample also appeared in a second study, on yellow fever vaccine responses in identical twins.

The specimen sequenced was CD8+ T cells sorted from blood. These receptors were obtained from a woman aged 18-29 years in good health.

CDR3 region: CASRRLAGMYNEQFF. The CDR3 DNA is TGTGCCAGCAGGCGACTAGCGGGAATGTACAATGAGCAGTTCTTC. V and J are TRBV12-3 or TRBV12-4 and TRBJ2-1; 11 nucleotides match TRBD2. Trimming cost V 6 bases and J 4 bases; bases outside gene matches: 5. The CDR3 covers 15 residues.

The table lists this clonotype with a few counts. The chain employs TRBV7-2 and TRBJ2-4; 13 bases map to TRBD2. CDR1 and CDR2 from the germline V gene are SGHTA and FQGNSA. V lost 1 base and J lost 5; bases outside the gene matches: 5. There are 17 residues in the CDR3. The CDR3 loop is CASSLGLAGGWENIQYF. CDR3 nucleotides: TGTGCCAGCAGCTTAGGACTAGCGGGGGGCTGGGAAAACATTCAGTACTTC.

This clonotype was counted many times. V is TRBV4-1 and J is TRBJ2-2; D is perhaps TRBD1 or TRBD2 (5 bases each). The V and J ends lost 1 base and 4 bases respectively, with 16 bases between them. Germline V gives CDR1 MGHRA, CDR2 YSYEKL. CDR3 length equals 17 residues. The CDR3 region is CASSQALGLAATGELFF. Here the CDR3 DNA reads TGCGCCAGCAGCCAAGCCTTGGGGCTAGCCGCCACCGGGGAGCTGTTTTTT.

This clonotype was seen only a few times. The CDR3 region is CASSRTGARSYEQYV. DNA for the CDR3: TGTGCCAGCAGCCGGACAGGGGCCCGCTCCTACGAGCAGTACGTC. This rearrangement joins TRBV5-6 to TRBJ2-7; 9 nucleotides match TRBD1. Germline V gene sequence: CDR1 SGHDT, CDR2 YYEEEE. This CDR3 comprises 15 residues. After removal of 4 bases from V and 0 bases from J, the junction contained 5 bases not matched to a gene.

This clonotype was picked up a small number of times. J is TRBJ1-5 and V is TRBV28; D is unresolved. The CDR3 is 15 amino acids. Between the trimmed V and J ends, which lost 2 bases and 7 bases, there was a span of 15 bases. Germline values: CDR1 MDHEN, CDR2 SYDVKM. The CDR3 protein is CASSLGRGDIQPQHF. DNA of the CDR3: TGTGCCAGCAGTTTAGGGCGGGGAGATATACAGCCCCAGCATTTT.

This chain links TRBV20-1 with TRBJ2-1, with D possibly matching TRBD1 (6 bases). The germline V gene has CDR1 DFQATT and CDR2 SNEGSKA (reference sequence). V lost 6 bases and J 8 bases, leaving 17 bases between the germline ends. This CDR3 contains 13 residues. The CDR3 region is CSAQGRVADEQFF. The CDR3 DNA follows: TGCAGTGCCCAGGGGCGGGTCGCGGATGAGCAGTTCTTC.

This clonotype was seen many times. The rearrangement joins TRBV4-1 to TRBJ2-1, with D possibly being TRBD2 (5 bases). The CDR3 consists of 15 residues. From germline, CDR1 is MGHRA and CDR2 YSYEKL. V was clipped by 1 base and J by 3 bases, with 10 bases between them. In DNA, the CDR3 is TGCGCCAGCAGCCAAGTTGCGGACTTCTACAATGAGCAGTTCTTC. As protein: CASSQVADFYNEQFF.

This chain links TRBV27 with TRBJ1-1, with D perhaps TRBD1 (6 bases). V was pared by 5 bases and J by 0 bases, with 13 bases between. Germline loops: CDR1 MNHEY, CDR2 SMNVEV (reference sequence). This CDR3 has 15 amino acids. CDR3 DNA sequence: TGTGCCAGCAGTAGAGGGGGTTATGTGAACACTGAAGCTTTCTTT. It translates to CASSRGGYVNTEAFF.

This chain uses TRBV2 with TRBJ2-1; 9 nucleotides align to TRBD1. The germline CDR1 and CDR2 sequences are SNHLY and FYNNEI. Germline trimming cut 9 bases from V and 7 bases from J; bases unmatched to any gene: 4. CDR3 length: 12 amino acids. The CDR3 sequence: CARGQGSNEQFF. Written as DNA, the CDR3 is TGTGCCAGGGGACAGGGTTCAAATGAGCAGTTCTTC.

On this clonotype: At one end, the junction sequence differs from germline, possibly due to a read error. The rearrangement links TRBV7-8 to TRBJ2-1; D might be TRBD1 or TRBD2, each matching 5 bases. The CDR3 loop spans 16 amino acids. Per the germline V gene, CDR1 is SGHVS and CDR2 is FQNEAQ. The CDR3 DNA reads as TGTGCCAGCAGCTTTTTCGGGACGCCAGTAGGGGATGAGGAGTTCTTC. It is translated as CASSFFGTPVGDEEFF.

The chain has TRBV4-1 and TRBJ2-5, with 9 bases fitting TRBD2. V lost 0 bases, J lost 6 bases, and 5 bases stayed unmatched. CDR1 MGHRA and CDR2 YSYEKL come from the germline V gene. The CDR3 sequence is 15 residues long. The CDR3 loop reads CASSQEGTSLKTQYF. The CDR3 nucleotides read TGCGCCAGCAGCCAAGAGGGGACTAGCCTTAAGACCCAGTACTTC.

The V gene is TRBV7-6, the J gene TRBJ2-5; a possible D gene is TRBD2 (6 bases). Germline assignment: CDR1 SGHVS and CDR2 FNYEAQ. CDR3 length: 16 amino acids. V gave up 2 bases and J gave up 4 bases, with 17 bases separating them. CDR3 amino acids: CASSLRKVGGGETQYF. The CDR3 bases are TGTGCCAGCAGCTTAAGGAAGGTCGGGGGTGGAGAGACCCAGTACTTC.

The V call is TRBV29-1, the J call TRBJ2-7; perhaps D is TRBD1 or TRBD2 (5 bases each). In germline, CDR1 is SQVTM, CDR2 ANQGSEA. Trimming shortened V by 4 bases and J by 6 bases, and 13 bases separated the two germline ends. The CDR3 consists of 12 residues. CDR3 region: CSVVIGTGEQYV. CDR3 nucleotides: TGCAGCGTTGTCATAGGGACGGGCGAGCAGTACGTC.

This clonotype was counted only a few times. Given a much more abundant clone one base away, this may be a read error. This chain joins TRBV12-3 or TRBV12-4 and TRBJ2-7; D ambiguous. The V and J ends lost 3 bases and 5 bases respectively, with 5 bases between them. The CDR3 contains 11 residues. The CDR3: CASSFRDEQYF. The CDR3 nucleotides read TGTGCCAGCAGTTTTCGGGACGAGCAGTACTTC.

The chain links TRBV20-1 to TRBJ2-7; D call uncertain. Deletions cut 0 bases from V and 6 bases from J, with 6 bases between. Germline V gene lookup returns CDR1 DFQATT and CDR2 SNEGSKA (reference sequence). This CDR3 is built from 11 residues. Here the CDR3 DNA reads TGCAGTGCTAGAGATAGTTCCGAGCAGTACGTC. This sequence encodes CSARDSSEQYV.

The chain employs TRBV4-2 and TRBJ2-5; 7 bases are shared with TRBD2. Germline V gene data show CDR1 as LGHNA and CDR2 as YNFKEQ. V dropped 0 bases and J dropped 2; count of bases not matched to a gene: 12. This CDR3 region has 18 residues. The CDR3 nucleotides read TGTGCCAGCAGCCAAGATACGGATGGCGGGAGATGGCAAGAGACCCAGTACTTC. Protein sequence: CASSQDTDGGRWQETQYF.

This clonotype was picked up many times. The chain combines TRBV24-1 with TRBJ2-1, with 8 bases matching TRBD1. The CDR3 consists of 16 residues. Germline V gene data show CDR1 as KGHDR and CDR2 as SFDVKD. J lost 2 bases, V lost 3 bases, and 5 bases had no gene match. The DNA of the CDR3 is TGTGCCACCAGTGATCCCGACAGGGGTCCCTACAATGAGCAGTTCTTC. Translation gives CATSDPDRGPYNEQFF.

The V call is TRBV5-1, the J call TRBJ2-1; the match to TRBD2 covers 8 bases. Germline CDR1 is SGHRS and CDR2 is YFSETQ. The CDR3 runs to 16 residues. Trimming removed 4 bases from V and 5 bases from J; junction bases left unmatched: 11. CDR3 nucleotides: TGCGCCAGCAGCGTGGAAGCTAGCGGGCGAAACAATGAGCAGTTCTTC. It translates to CASSVEASGRNNEQFF.

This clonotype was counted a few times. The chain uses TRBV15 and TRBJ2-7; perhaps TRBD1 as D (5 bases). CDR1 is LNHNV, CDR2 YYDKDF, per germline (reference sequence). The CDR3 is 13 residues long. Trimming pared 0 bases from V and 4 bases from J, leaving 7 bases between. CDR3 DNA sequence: TGTGCCACCAGCAGAGAGAAGGGGTACGAGCAGTACGTC. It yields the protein CATSREKGYEQYV.

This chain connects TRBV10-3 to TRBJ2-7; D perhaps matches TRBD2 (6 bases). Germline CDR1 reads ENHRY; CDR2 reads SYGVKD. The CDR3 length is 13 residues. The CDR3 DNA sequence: TGTGCCATCAGTGAGTCGCGGGACCTCAAAATCGATGTC. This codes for CAISESRDLKIDV.

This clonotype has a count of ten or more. CDR3 bases: TGTGCCAGCAGCTTCCTCTCGAATGGGGTTTTGTACAATGAGCAGTTCTTC. Encoded protein: CASSFLSNGVLYNEQFF. The chain carries TRBV28 and TRBJ2-1, with unresolved D. Per germline, CDR1 MDHEN and CDR2 SYDVKM. The CDR3 is 17 residues long. V was shortened by 6 bases and J by 4 bases, with 22 bases between the two germline ends.

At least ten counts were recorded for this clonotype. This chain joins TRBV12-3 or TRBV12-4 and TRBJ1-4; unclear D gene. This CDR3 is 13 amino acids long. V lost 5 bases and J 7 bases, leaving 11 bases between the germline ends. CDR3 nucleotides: TGTGCCAGCAGTCCCAGAGCGGGTGAAAAACTGTTTTTT. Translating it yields CASSPRAGEKLFF.

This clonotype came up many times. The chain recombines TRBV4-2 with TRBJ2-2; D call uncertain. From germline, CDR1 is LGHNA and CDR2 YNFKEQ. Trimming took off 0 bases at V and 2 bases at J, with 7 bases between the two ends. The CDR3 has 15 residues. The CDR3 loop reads CASSQEMDNTGELFF. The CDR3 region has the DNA TGTGCCAGCAGCCAAGAGATGGACAACACCGGGGAGCTGTTTTTT.

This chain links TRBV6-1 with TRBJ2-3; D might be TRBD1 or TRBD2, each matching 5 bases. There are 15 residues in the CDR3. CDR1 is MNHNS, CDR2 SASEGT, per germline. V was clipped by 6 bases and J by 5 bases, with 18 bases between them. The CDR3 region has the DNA TGTGCCAGCAGCAGTCGGGACCCCGCCGAAGATACGCAGTATTTT. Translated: CASSSRDPAEDTQYF.

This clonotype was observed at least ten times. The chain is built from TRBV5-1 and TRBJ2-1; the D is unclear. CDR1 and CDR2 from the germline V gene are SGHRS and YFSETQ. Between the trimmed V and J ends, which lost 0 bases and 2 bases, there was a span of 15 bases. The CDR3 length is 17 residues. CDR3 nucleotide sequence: TGCGCCAGCAGCTTGGAGTTGCCAGACATTGCCTACAATGAGCAGTTCTTC. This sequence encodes CASSLELPDIAYNEQFF.

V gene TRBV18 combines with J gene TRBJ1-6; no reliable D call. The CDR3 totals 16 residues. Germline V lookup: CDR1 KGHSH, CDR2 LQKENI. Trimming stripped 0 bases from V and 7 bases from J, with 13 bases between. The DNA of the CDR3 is TGTGCCAGCTCACCACCCGGTGTAAGTGGGAATTCACCCCTCCACTTT. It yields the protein CASSPPGVSGNSPLHF. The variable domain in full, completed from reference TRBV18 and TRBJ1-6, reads NAGVMQNPRHLVRRRGQEARLRCSPMKGHSHVYWYRQLPEEGLKFMVYLQKENIIDESGMPKERFSAEFPKEGPSILRIQQVVRGDSAAYFCASSPPGVSGNSPLHFGNGTRLTVT.

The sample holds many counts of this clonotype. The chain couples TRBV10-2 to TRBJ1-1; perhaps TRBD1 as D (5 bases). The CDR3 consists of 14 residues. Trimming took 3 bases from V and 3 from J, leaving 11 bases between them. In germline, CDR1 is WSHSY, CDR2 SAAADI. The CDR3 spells CASSDPGLYTEAFF. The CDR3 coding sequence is TGCGCCAGCAGTGACCCGGGACTTTACACTGAAGCTTTCTTT.

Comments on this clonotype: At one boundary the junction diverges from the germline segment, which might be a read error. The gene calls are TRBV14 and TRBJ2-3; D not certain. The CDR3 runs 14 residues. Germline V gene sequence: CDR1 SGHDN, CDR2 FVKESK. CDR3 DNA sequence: TGTGCCAGCAGCCAAGAGAGGAGCACAGATACGCTGTATTTT. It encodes CASSQERSTDTLYF.

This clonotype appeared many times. The CDR3 bases are TGTGCCAGCAGTCCGGACAGTGGAGAAGCTTTCTTT. Protein sequence: CASSPDSGEAFF. The genes are TRBV7-9 and TRBJ1-1; TRBD1 is a possible D gene (6 bases). The CDR3 consists of 12 residues. The germline gives CDR1 SEHNR, CDR2 FQNEAQ (reference sequence). V lost 6 bases to trimming and J lost 8 bases, with 13 bases between them.

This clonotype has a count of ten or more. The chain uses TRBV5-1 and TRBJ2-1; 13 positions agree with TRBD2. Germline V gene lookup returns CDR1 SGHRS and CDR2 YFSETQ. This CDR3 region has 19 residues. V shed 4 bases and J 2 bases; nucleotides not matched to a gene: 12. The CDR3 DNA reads TGCGCCAGCAGCCCGGGACTAGCGGGAACGCAGAGGGCCTACAATGAGCAGTTCTTC. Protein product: CASSPGLAGTQRAYNEQFF.

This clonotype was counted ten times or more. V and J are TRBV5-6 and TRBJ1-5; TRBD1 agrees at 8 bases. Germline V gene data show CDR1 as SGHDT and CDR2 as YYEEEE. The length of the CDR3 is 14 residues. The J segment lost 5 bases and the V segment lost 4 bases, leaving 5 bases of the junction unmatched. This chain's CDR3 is CASSDGQGYQPQHF. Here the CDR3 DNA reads TGTGCCAGCAGCGACGGACAGGGCTATCAGCCCCAGCATTTT.